The 2 T cell receptor beta chains reported below all come from one sample, sequenced in a study of blood T cell repertoires in COVID-19. TCRdb's table, derived via immunoSEQ multiplex PCR, lists solely in-frame clones and lacks some. The sample has more than 150,000 clones; around four fifths are singletons. The sequenced sample was PBMCs or T cells enriched from blood (not recorded which). The receptor set was obtained from a woman in her forties or fifties who had recovered from COVID-19.

V is TRBV4-3 and J is TRBJ1-6, with D possibly being TRBD1 (6 bases). The CDR3 extends over 15 amino acids. Trimming took off 4 bases at V and 7 bases at J, with 14 bases between the two ends. Germline CDR1 is LGHNA and CDR2 is YSLEER. CDR3 sequence reads: CASSRGGTDNSPLHF. As DNA, the CDR3 is TGCGCCAGCAGCCGGGGGGGCACCGACAATTCACCCCTCCACTTT.

About this clone: A read error may account for a junction end that differs from germline. The chain employs TRBV7-7 and TRBJ2-5; possible D gene TRBD1, 5 bases. The length of the CDR3 is 13 residues. Germline lookup yields CDR1 SSHAT and CDR2 FNYEAQ (reference sequence). The CDR3 DNA reads as TGTGCTAGCAGCTTAGGGGCAGAAGAGACCCAGTACTTC. It codes for CASSLGAEETQYF.